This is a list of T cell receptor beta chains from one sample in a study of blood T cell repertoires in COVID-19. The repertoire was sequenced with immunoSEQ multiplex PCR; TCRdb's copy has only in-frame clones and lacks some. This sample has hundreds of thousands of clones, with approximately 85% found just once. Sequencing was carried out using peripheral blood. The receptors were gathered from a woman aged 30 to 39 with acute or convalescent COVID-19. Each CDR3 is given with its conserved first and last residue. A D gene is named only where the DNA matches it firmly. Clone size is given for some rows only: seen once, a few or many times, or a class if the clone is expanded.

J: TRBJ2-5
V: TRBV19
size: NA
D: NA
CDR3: CASSPGGLYQETQYF
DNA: TGTGCCAGTAGCCCGGGCGGACTGTACCAAGAGACCCAGTACTTC

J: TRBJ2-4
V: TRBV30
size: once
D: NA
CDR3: CAWTTSTLAKNIQYF
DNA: TGTGCCTGGACCACATCGACTTTAGCCAAAAACATTCAGTACTTC

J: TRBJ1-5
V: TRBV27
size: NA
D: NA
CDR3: CASSLGLNQPQHF
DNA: TGTGCCAGCAGCCTTGGACTCAATCAGCCCCAGCATTTT

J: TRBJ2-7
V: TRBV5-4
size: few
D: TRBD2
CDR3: CASSPGLAGGHYEQYF
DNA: TGTGCCAGCAGCCCCGGACTAGCGGGAGGGCACTACGAGCAGTACTTC

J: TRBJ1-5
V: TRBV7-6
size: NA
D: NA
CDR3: CASSLSVNQPQHF
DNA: TGTGCCAGCAGCTTGAGTGTAAACCAGCCCCAGCATTTT

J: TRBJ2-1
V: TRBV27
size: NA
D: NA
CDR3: CASSLWYSSYNEQFF
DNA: TGTGCCAGCAGTTTATGGTACAGCTCCTACAATGAGCAGTTCTTC

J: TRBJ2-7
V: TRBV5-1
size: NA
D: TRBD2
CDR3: CASSLGLAGVFEQYF
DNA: TGCGCCAGCAGCTTGGGTCTAGCGGGAGTGTTCGAGCAGTACTTC

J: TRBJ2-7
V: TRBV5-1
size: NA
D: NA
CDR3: CASSLGAPGVDEQYF
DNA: TGCGCCAGCAGCTTGGGGGCACCCGGGGTGGACGAGCAGTACTTC

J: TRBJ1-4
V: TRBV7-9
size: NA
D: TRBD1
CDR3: CASSLDRQGPNEKLFF
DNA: TGTGCCAGCAGCTTAGATCGACAGGGCCCTAATGAAAAACTGTTTTTT

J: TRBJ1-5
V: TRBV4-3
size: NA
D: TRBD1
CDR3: CASSQGTGGNQPQHF
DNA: TGCGCCAGCAGCCAAGGGACAGGGGGCAATCAGCCCCAGCATTTT

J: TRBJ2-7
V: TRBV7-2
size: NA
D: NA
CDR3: CASSLAGRVHEQYF
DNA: TGTGCCAGCAGCTTAGCAGGCAGGGTCCACGAGCAGTACTTC

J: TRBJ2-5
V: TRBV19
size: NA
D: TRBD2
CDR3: CASSPGRAYKQETQYF
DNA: TGTGCCAGTAGTCCGGGGAGGGCCTATAAACAAGAGACCCAGTACTTC

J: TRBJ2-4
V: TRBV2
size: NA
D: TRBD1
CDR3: CASLGRQGNIQYF
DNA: TGTGCCAGCCTGGGGAGACAGGGGAACATTCAGTACTTC

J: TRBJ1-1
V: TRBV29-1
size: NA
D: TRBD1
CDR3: CSAHPGGFTEAFF
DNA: TGCAGCGCCCACCCAGGGGGCTTCACTGAAGCTTTCTTT

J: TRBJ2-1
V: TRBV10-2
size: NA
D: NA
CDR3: CASSDSYGYNEQFF
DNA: TGCGCCAGCAGTGACAGTTATGGCTACAATGAGCAGTTCTTC

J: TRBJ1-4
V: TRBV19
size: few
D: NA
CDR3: CASSFQGEKLFF
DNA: TGTGCCAGTAGTTTTCAGGGGGAAAAACTGTTTTTT

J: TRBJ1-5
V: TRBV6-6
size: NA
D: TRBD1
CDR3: CASSFTGGNQPQHF
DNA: TGTGCCAGCAGTTTCACAGGGGGCAATCAGCCCCAGCATTTT

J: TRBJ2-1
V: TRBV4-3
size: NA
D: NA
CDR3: CASSQEGSYNNEQFF
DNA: TGCGCCAGCAGCCAAGAGGGCAGTTATAACAATGAGCAGTTCTTC

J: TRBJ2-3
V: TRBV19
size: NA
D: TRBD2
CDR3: CASSIQAGVGTDTQYF
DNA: TGTGCCAGTAGTATTCAAGCGGGAGTAGGAACAGATACGCAGTATTTT

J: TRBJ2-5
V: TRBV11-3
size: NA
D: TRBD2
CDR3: CASSPGTSGTPRETQYF
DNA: TGTGCCAGCAGTCCCGGGACTAGCGGAACCCCCCGAGAGACCCAGTACTTC

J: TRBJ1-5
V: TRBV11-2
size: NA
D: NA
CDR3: CASSLWGGGNQPQHF
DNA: TGTGCCAGCAGCTTATGGGGAGGCGGCAATCAGCCCCAGCATTTT

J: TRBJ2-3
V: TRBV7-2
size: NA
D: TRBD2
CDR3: CASSLAGLAGGVADTQYF
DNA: TGTGCCAGCAGCTTAGCGGGACTAGCGGGAGGAGTTGCAGATACGCAGTATTTT

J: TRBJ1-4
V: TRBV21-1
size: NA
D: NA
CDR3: CASSTDRDRANEKLFF
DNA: TGTGCCAGCAGCACCGACCGGGACAGGGCTAATGAAAAACTGTTTTTT

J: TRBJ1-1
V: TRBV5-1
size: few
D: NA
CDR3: CASAREGRNTEAFF
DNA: TGCGCCAGCGCCAGGGAGGGCCGGAACACTGAAGCTTTCTTT

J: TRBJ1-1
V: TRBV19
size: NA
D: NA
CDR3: CASSMGGAAEAFF
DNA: TGTGCCAGTAGTATGGGAGGGGCCGCTGAAGCTTTCTTT

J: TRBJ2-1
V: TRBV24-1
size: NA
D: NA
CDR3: CATSDLQGINYNEQFF
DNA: TGTGCCACCAGTGATTTACAGGGTATCAACTACAATGAGCAGTTCTTC

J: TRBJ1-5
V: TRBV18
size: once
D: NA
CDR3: CASSPSGALGQPQHF
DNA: TGTGCCAGCTCACCATCAGGGGCGCTCGGTCAGCCCCAGCATTTT

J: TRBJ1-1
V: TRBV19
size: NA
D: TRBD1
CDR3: CASRTDDRGDTEAFF
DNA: TGTGCCAGTAGGACTGACGACAGGGGGGACACTGAAGCTTTCTTT

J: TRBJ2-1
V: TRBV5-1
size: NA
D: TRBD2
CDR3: CASSLAGLAGPIESYNEQFF
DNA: TGCGCCAGCAGCTTGGCTGGACTAGCGGGTCCGATAGAATCCTACAATGAGCAGTTCTTC

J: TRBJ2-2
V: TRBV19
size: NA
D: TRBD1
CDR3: CASSRGTVDTGELFF
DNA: TGTGCCAGTAGTAGGGGGACAGTGGACACCGGGGAGCTGTTTTTT

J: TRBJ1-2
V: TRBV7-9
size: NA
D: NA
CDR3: CASSSPGGIYGYTF
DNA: TGTGCCAGCAGCTCCCCCGGGGGGATCTATGGCTACACCTTC

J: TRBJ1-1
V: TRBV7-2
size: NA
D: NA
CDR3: CASSLFSRGNTEAFF
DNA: TGTGCCAGCAGCTTATTTAGCAGGGGTAACACTGAAGCTTTCTTT

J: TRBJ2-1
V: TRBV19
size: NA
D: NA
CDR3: CASSMQVSYNEQFF
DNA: TGTGCCAGTAGTATGCAGGTATCCTACAATGAGCAGTTCTTC

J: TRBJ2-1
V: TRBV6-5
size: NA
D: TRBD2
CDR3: CASRPGTNDYNEQFF
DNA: TGTGCCAGCAGGCCTGGGACTAACGATTACAATGAGCAGTTCTTC

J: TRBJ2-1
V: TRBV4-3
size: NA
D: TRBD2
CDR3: CASSQDATSGTSGKSSYNEQFF
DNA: TGCGCCAGCAGCCAAGATGCCACCTCCGGGACTAGCGGAAAGTCCTCCTACAATGAGCAGTTCTTC